Below are 29 T cell receptor beta chains sequenced from a single sample in a study of graft-versus-host responses after intestinal transplantation. Measured with immunoSEQ multiplex PCR; TCRdb has only the in-frame clones, and not every one. The sample shows around 25,000 clones, 35% to 50% of them seen only once. The material was alloreactive CD4+ T cells from a mixed lymphocyte reaction culture, obtained before intestinal transplant. Subset defined: CFSE-low proliferating T cells sorted from roughly six-day pre-transplant mixed lymphocyte reaction (GvH or HvG direction). The receptors stem from a human patient who received an intestinal transplant.

This clone was detected only a few times. The chain couples TRBV30 to TRBJ1-3, with D unclear. From germline, CDR1 is GTSNPN and CDR2 SVGIG (reference sequence). V was trimmed by 3 bases and J by 1 base, leaving 10 bases between them. The CDR3 has 14 residues. The CDR3 spells CAWRSGGSGNTIYF. The CDR3 DNA reads TGTGCCTGGAGATCTGGAGGGTCTGGAAACACCATATATTTT.

This clone has more than one count but fewer than ten. This sequence joins TRBV28 and TRBJ1-2; D uncertain. Between the trimmed V and J ends, which lost 3 bases and 2 bases, there was a span of 16 bases. The CDR3 sequence is 16 residues long. From germline, CDR1 is MDHEN and CDR2 SYDVKM. The CDR3 DNA sequence: TGTGCCAGCAGTTTGAGGCTTCCGGGTACCAACTATGGCTACACCTTC. Its protein is CASSLRLPGTNYGYTF.

About this clone: Additional DNA sequences in this sample encode the identical CDR3. This chain links TRBV6-1 with TRBJ2-1; perhaps TRBD1 as D (5 bases). V lost 2 bases and J 6 bases, leaving 5 bases between the germline ends. This CDR3 comprises 12 residues. Germline V gene lookup returns CDR1 MNHNS and CDR2 SASEGT. CDR3 in amino acids: CASSEQGNEQFF. The CDR3 DNA follows: TGTGCCAGCAGTGAACAGGGCAATGAGCAGTTCTTC.

The V call is TRBV10-2, the J call TRBJ1-2, with 9 bases lining up with TRBD1. With 5 bases clipped from V and 4 bases from J, the junction kept 8 bases outside the gene matches. CDR1 and CDR2 (germline): WSHSY, SAAADI. The CDR3 covers 15 residues. For the CDR3, the DNA is TGCGCCAGCAGTCATGACAGGGGGAAAGGCTATGGCTACACCTTC. Residues: CASSHDRGKGYGYTF.

The chain carries TRBV27 and TRBJ2-7; 7 positions agree with TRBD1. After removal of 4 bases from V and 3 bases from J, the junction contained 9 bases not matched to a gene. Germline V gives CDR1 MNHEY, CDR2 SMNVEV (reference sequence). The CDR3 has 15 residues. DNA for the CDR3: TGTGCCAGCAGTTCTATCATTAACAGGGGCTACGAGCAGTACTTC. Its translation: CASSSIINRGYEQYF.

The chain has TRBV20-1 and TRBJ1-1; weak D call: TRBD1 (5 bases). Between the trimmed V and J ends, which lost 3 bases and 4 bases, there was a span of 6 bases. From germline, CDR1 is DFQATT and CDR2 SNEGSKA (reference sequence). The CDR3 is 11 residues long. The CDR3 here is CSARGRTEAFF. CDR3 bases: TGCAGTGCTAGGGGGCGCACTGAAGCTTTCTTT.

The CDR3 sequence: CASSSSGGEPWDTQYF. The DNA of the CDR3 is TGTGCCAGCAGCTCAAGCGGGGGGGAACCCTGGGATACGCAGTATTTT. This chain uses TRBV9 with TRBJ2-3, with 10 bases aligning to TRBD2. V lost 4 bases, J lost 6 bases, and 11 bases stayed unmatched. This CDR3 has 16 amino acids. Germline lookup yields CDR1 SGDLS and CDR2 YYNGEE. The variable domain in full, with the rest retrieved from reference TRBV9 and TRBJ2-3, is DSGVTQTPKHLITATGQRVTLRCSPRSGDLSVYWYQQSLDQGLQFLIQYYNGEERAKGNILERFSAQQFPDLHSELNLSSLELGDSALYFCASSSSGGEPWDTQYFGPGTRLTVL.

This chain connects TRBV9 to TRBJ1-2, with TRBD1 as a possible D gene (5 bases). The germline V gene has CDR1 SGDLS and CDR2 YYNGEE. The CDR3 has 16 residues. V was trimmed by 4 bases and J by 0 bases, leaving 16 bases between them. The CDR3 loop is CASSPRRQISNYGYTF. The CDR3 coding sequence is TGTGCCAGCAGCCCAAGGCGACAGATATCTAACTATGGCTACACCTTC.

The chain employs TRBV18 and TRBJ2-7, with TRBD2 matching over 10 bases. Germline CDR1 is KGHSH and CDR2 is LQKENI. The CDR3 contains 18 residues. The V segment lost 3 bases and the J segment 0 bases; nucleotides outside the gene matches: 11. The CDR3 DNA sequence: TGTGCCAGCTCACCTTTTTTTTCGACTAGCGGGCGCTCCTACGAGCAGTACTTC. Its translation is CASSPFFSTSGRSYEQYF. The full variable domain, with the rest looked up from reference TRBV18 and TRBJ2-7, is NAGVMQNPRHLVRRRGQEARLRCSPMKGHSHVYWYRQLPEEGLKFMVYLQKENIIDESGMPKERFSAEFPKEGPSILRIQQVVRGDSAAYFCASSPFFSTSGRSYEQYFGPGTRLTVT.

The chain links TRBV30 to TRBJ2-7, with 7 bases aligning to TRBD2. Germline V gives CDR1 GTSNPN, CDR2 SVGIG (reference sequence). Trimming cost V 5 bases and J 2 bases; bases outside gene matches: 3. This CDR3 region has 12 residues. The CDR3 loop is CAWSGGPYEQYF. DNA for the CDR3: TGTGCCTGGTCGGGGGGACCCTACGAGCAGTACTTC.

V is TRBV7-7 and J is TRBJ2-2, with D perhaps TRBD1 (5 bases). Germline V gene lookup returns CDR1 SSHAT and CDR2 FNYEAQ (reference sequence). This CDR3 region has 17 residues. The V and J ends lost 5 bases and 3 bases respectively, with 19 bases between them. CDR3 in amino acids: CASSPVSGLTYTGELFF. CDR3 nucleotides: TGTGCCAGCAGCCCCGTCTCAGGGTTGACGTACACCGGGGAGCTGTTTTTT.

This rearrangement joins TRBV4-2 to TRBJ2-7; a weak D match, TRBD1 (6 bases). The V and J ends lost 5 bases and 2 bases respectively, with 16 bases between them. Germline V gene data show CDR1 as LGHNA and CDR2 as YNFKEQ. The CDR3 has 15 residues. The CDR3 region is CASSLGLGHAYEQYF. In DNA form, the CDR3 reads TGTGCCAGCAGCTTAGGTCTGGGACATGCCTACGAGCAGTACTTC.

The V and J genes are TRBV7-2 and TRBJ1-2, with TRBD1 matching over 12 bases. CDR3 length equals 15 residues. From germline, CDR1 is SGHTA and CDR2 FQGNSA. Trimming cost V 6 bases and J 8 bases; bases outside gene matches: 10. The CDR3 here is CASSWQAGTGGGYTF. The CDR3 DNA follows: TGTGCCAGCAGTTGGCAAGCAGGGACAGGGGGCGGCTACACCTTC.

This clone was seen a handful of times. V and J are TRBV6-5 and TRBJ1-1, with D possibly matching TRBD1 (6 bases). Germline V CDR1 and CDR2: MNHEY, SVGAGI. There are 13 residues in the CDR3. The V end lost 6 bases, the J end lost 5 bases, and 13 bases lay between the germline ends. Here the CDR3 reads CASRPGVWTEAFF. The CDR3, as DNA: TGTGCCAGCAGGCCAGGGGTTTGGACTGAAGCTTTCTTT.

The V call is TRBV6-5, the J call TRBJ1-2, with TRBD1 matching 9 bases. With 6 bases clipped from V and 8 bases from J, the junction kept 7 bases outside the gene matches. From germline, CDR1 is MNHEY and CDR2 SVGAGI. The CDR3 spans 13 residues. Written as DNA, the CDR3 is TGTGCCAGCAGCGTACAGGGGGCGCCGGGCTACACCTTC. It codes for CASSVQGAPGYTF.

In this sample, this clone is medium-sized. The gene calls are TRBV2 and TRBJ1-5, with TRBD1 matching over 9 bases. The CDR3 has 13 residues. Germline CDR1 and CDR2: SNHLY and FYNNEI. J gave up 9 bases and V 6 bases, and 6 bases lay outside the gene matches. This CDR3 reads CASRGDREGPQHF. The CDR3, as DNA: TGTGCCAGCAGGGGGGACAGGGAAGGGCCCCAGCATTTT.

The CDR3 loop reads CAWSLTGYEQYF. CDR3 sequence (DNA): TGTGCCTGGAGTTTGACGGGTTACGAGCAGTACTTC. The gene calls are TRBV30 and TRBJ2-7; D is uncertain. The germline V and J ends were trimmed by 2 bases and 4 bases, with 9 bases remaining between them. CDR1 and CDR2 (germline): GTSNPN, SVGIG (reference sequence). CDR3 size: 12 residues.

This clone has only one observation. The chain links TRBV11-3 to TRBJ2-2; unclear D gene. The CDR3 loop spans 15 amino acids. V dropped 7 bases and J dropped 4 bases, with 16 bases sitting between them. Germline values: CDR1 SGHNT, CDR2 YENEEA. CDR3 in DNA: TGTGCCAGCACCCCCCCCCGCAGATCCACCGGGGAGCTGTTTTTT. Translation gives CASTPPRRSTGELFF.

V and J are TRBV28 and TRBJ2-7; D is possibly TRBD2 (5 bases). This CDR3 contains 12 residues. Germline V gene sequence: CDR1 MDHEN, CDR2 SYDVKM. Trimming pared 5 bases from V and 1 base from J, leaving 6 bases between. CDR3 amino acids: CASSRDSYEQYF. In DNA form, the CDR3 reads TGTGCCAGCAGTCGGGATTCCTACGAGCAGTACTTC.

Only a few counts were recorded for this clone. The chain links TRBV11-3 to TRBJ2-7, with 9 nucleotides matching TRBD2. The V segment lost 2 bases and the J segment 0 bases; nucleotides outside the gene matches: 11. CDR1 and CDR2 (germline): SGHNT, YENEEA. This CDR3 is 18 amino acids long. CDR3 sequence: CASSLLYIPSGNSYEQYF. DNA for the CDR3: TGTGCCAGCAGCTTATTATACATCCCTAGCGGGAACTCCTACGAGCAGTACTTC. The full variable domain, rest sourced from reference TRBV11-3 and TRBJ2-7, is EAGVVQSPRYKIIEKKQPVAFWCNPISGHNTLYWYLQNLGQGPELLIRYENEEAVDDSQLPKDRFSAERLKGVDSTLKIQPAELGDSAVYLCASSLLYIPSGNSYEQYFGPGTRLTVT.

V gene TRBV5-1 combines with J gene TRBJ1-1; possible D gene TRBD1, 6 bases. CDR1 and CDR2 (germline): SGHRS, YFSETQ. This CDR3 region has 15 residues. Trimming shortened V by 4 bases and J by 6 bases, and 19 bases separated the two germline ends. This CDR3 is CASSSRGAYLSEAFF. CDR3 sequence (DNA): TGCGCCAGCAGCAGCAGGGGCGCGTATCTCTCTGAAGCTTTCTTT. The whole variable domain, remainder taken from reference TRBV5-1 and TRBJ1-1, is KAGVTQTPRYLIKTRGQQVTLSCSPISGHRSVSWYQQTPGQGLQFLFEYFSETQRNKGNFPGRFSGRQFSNSRSEMNVSTLELGDSALYLCASSSRGAYLSEAFFGQGTRLTVV.

V usage is TRBV7-6 and J usage is TRBJ1-3; possible D gene TRBD1, 6 bases. CDR1 is SGHVS, CDR2 FNYEAQ, per germline. The CDR3 is 16 amino acids. V was trimmed by 3 bases and J by 0 bases, leaving 12 bases between them. CDR3 residues: CASSFPGHHSGNTIYF. Written as DNA, the CDR3 is TGTGCCAGCAGCTTTCCGGGACATCACTCTGGAAACACCATATATTTT.

J is TRBJ1-6 and V is TRBV10-2; TRBD1 aligns across 8 bases. The CDR3 contains 15 residues. V was pared by 6 bases and J by 5 bases, with 6 bases of the junction left unmatched. Germline V lookup: CDR1 WSHSY, CDR2 SAAADI. The CDR3 nucleotides are TGCGCCAGCAGAGGCAGGGGGCAGGATAATTCACCCCTCCACTTT. Its translation is CASRGRGQDNSPLHF.

This sequence joins TRBV5-8 and TRBJ2-1; D is unresolved. The CDR3 length is 16 residues. Germline V gene sequence: CDR1 SGHTS, CDR2 YDEGEE. Deletions cut 4 bases from V and 5 bases from J, with 19 bases between. The CDR3 sequence is CASSNEAYLGHNEQFF. CDR3 DNA: TGTGCCAGCAGCAACGAGGCCTACCTAGGTCACAATGAGCAGTTCTTC.

This clone has just one count. This chain joins TRBV6-5 and TRBJ1-2; 7 bases align to TRBD1. The CDR3 totals 12 residues. V shed 5 bases, J shed 4 bases, and the junction held 1 base outside the gene matches. Germline loops: CDR1 MNHEY, CDR2 SVGAGI. The CDR3 DNA is TGTGCCAGCAGTAGACAGGGCTATGGCTACACCTTC. It encodes CASSRQGYGYTF.

The rearrangement links TRBV2 to TRBJ2-1; TRBD2 agrees at 7 bases. The germline CDR1 and CDR2 sequences are SNHLY and FYNNEI. With 7 bases clipped from V and 7 bases from J, the junction kept 13 bases outside the gene matches. The CDR3 is 15 amino acids. The CDR3 DNA reads as TGTGCCAGCACTCGCCCGCTAGCGGCAATTAATGAGCAGTTCTTC. Translating gives CASTRPLAAINEQFF. Full variable domain (outside the CDR3, taken from reference TRBV2 and TRBJ2-1): EPEVTQTPSHQVTQMGQEVILRCVPISNHLYFYWYRQILGQKVEFLVSFYNNEISEKSEIFDDQFSVERPDGSNFTLKIRSTKLEDSAMYFCASTRPLAAINEQFFGPGTRLTVL.

This clone ranks as medium-sized (0.01 to 0.1%). The chain has TRBV6-5 and TRBJ2-7; TRBD2 agrees at 11 bases. This CDR3 spans 14 amino acids. CDR1 and CDR2 from the germline V gene are MNHEY and SVGAGI. Trimming took 5 bases from V and 2 from J; bases not matched to a gene: 2. The CDR3 nucleotides are TGTGCCAGCAGTCCACTAGCGGGGGCCTACGAGCAGTACTTC. It codes for CASSPLAGAYEQYF.

This clone came up a few times. The chain recombines TRBV7-8 with TRBJ2-5, with D perhaps TRBD2 (5 bases). The germline V gene encodes CDR1 SGHVS and CDR2 FQNEAQ. The germline V and J ends were trimmed by 4 bases and 7 bases, with 10 bases remaining between them. The CDR3 totals 12 residues. The CDR3: CASSSMRVTQYF. In DNA form, the CDR3 reads TGTGCCAGCAGCTCCATGCGGGTGACCCAGTACTTC.

This clone is a singleton in its sample. The chain carries TRBV4-2 and TRBJ1-2; possibly TRBD1 for D (5 bases). The germline gives CDR1 LGHNA, CDR2 YNFKEQ. Trimming left V 4 bases short and J 4 bases short, with 13 bases between. This CDR3 spans 14 amino acids. The CDR3, as DNA: TGTGCCAGCAGCCGGGAGGGGCTGGCCTATGGCTACACCTTC. Its protein is CASSREGLAYGYTF.